What follows describes a single T cell receptor (beta chain). A read error may explain this, as a much larger clone is one base away. These data are taken from a study of shared clonotypes between healthy human individuals. Method: immunoSEQ multiplex PCR; TCRdb's copy keeps in-frame clones and lacks some. The sample includes around 2.5 million clones, roughly 93% of them seen just once. Germline V lookup: CDR1 SGHVS, CDR2 FNYEAQ. This CDR3 has 15 amino acids. Germline trimming cut 5 bases from V and 3 bases from J; bases unmatched to any gene: 1. The sample taken for sequencing was naive CD4+ T cells from PBMCs. Subset given: CD45RA+ positively selected. The TCR originated in a man aged 18 to 30 in good health. Some clones in this sample may be carry-over from other donors' samples. The chain has TRBV7-6 and TRBJ2-1; 13 positions match TRBD2. CDR3 DNA: TGTGCCAGCAGCCGACTAGCGGGAGGCTACAATGAGCAGTTCTTC. Amino acids: CASSRLAGGYNEQFF.